Included here is one TCR beta chain sequence, with context. Its specificity is unknown. These data are taken from a study of T cell responses to AZD1222 COVID-19 vaccine. Study-wide context: Samples with a second dose at about 4 or about 12 weeks were pooled together. General study points: Across the whole spike, CD4 TCRs peaked at regions 160-218 and 743-854.

Clones were read by immunoSEQ multiplex PCR, and TCRdb kept only the in-frame ones, dropping some. The table records 110,000 to 150,000 clones, approximately 94% of them present only once. Per the germline V gene, CDR1 is MNHEY and CDR2 is SVGAGI. The ends were cut back, 6 bases at V and 0 bases at J, with 9 bases in the middle. There are 15 residues in the CDR3. The chain employs TRBV6-5 and TRBJ2-6, with D possibly TRBD2 on 6 matching bases. This TCR was sampled from an adult in good health. The starting material was peripheral blood, obtained on day 0 of AZD1222 vaccination. The CDR3 nucleotides read TGTGCCAGCAGCTCCGGGGGCTCTGGGGCCAACGTCCTGACTTTC. Its translation: CASSSGGSGANVLTF.